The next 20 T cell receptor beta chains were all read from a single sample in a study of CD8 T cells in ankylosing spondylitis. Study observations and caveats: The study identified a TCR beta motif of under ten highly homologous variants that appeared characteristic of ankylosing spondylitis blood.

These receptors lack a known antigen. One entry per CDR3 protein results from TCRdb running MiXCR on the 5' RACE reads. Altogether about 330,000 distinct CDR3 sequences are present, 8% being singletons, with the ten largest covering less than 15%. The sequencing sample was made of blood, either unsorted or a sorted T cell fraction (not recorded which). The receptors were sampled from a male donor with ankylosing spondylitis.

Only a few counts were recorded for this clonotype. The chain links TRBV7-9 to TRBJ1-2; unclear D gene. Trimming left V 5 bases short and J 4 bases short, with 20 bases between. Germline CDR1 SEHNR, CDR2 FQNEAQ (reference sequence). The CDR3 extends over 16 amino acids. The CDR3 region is CASSPLSSGRSYGYTF. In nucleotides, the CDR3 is TGTGCCAGCAGCCCTCTCTCGTCAGGCCGTTCCTATGGCTACACCTTC.

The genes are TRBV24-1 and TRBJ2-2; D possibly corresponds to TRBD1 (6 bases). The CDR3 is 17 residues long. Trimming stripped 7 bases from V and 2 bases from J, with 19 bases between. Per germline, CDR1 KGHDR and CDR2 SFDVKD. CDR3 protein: CATSLPPGQINTGELFF. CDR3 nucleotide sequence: TGTGCCACCAGCCTTCCTCCGGGACAAATCAACACCGGGGAGCTGTTTTTT.

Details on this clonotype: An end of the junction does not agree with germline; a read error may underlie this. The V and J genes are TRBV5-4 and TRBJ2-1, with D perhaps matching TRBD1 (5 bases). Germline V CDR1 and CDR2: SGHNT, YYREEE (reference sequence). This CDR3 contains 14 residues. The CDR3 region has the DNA TGTGCCATCAGCCTTGGGCAGGGTAGCAATGAGCAGTTCTTC. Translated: CAISLGQGSNEQFF.

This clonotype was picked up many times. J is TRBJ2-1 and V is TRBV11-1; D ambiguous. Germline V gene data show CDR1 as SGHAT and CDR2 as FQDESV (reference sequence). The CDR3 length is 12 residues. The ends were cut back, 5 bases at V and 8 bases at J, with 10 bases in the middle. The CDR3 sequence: CASSISRDEQFF. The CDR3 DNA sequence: TGTGCCAGCAGCATAAGTAGGGATGAGCAGTTCTTC.

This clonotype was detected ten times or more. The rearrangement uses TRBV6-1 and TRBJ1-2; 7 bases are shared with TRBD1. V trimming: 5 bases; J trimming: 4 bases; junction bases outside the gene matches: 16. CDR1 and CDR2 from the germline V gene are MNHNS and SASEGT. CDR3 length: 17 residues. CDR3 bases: TGTGCCAGCAGTAAGACAGGGTTTCATTTCGCTACCTATGGCTACACCTTC. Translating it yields CASSKTGFHFATYGYTF.

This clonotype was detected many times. Written as DNA, the CDR3 is TGTGCCAGCAGCGGTAGCGGGCTGACAGATACGCAGTATTTT. It is translated as CASSGSGLTDTQYF. This chain links TRBV7-3 with TRBJ2-3, with 7 bases matching TRBD2. CDR1 is SGHTA and CDR2 is FQGTGA in the germline V gene. With V trimmed by 5 bases and J by 3 bases, 5 bases remained unmatched. The CDR3 is 14 residues long.

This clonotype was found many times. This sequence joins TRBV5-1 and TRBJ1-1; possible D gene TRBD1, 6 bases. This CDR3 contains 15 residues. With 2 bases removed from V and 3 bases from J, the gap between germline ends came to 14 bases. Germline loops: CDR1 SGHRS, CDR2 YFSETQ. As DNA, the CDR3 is TGCGCCAGCAGCTTTATAGGGGGATTGGACACTGAAGCTTTCTTT. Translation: CASSFIGGLDTEAFF.

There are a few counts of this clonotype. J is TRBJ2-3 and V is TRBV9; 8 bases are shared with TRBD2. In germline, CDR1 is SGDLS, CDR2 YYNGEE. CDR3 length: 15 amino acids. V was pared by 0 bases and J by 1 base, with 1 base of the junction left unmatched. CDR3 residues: CASSVGAGGTDTQYF. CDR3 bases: TGTGCCAGCAGCGTAGGAGCGGGGGGCACAGATACGCAGTATTTT.

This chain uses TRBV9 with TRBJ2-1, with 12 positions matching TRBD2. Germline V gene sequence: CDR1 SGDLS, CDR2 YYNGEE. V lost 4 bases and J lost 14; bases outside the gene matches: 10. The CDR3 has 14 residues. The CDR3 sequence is CASSLGLAGRLKFF. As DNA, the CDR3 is TGTGCCAGCAGCCTCGGACTAGCGGGAAGGTTGAAGTTCTTC.

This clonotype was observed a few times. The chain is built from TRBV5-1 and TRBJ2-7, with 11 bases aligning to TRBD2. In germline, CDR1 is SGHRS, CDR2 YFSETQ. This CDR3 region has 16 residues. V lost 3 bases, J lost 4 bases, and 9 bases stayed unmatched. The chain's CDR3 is CASSWTLAGGGYEQYF. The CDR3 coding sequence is TGCGCCAGCAGCTGGACCCTAGCGGGAGGAGGGTACGAGCAGTACTTC. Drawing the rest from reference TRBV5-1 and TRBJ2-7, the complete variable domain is KAGVTQTPRYLIKTRGQQVTLSCSPISGHRSVSWYQQTPGQGLQFLFEYFSETQRNKGNFPGRFSGRQFSNSRSEMNVSTLELGDSALYLCASSWTLAGGGYEQYFGPGTRLTVT.

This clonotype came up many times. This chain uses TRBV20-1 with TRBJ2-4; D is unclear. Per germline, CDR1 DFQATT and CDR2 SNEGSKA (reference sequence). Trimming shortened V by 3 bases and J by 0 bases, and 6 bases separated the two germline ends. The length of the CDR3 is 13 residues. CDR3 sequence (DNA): TGCAGTGCTAGCTCGGTAGCCAAAAACATTCAGTACTTC. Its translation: CSASSVAKNIQYF.

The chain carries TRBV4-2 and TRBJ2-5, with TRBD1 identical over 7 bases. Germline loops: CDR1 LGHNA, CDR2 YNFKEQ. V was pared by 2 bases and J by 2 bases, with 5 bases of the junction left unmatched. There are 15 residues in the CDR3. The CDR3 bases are TGTGCCAGCAGCCAACACAGGGGAACTCAAGAGACCCAGTACTTC. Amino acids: CASSQHRGTQETQYF.

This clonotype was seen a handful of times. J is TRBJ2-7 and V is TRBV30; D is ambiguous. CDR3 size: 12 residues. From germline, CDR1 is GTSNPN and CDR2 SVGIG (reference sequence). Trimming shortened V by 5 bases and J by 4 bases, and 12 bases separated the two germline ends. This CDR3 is CAWGQPRYEQYF. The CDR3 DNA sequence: TGTGCCTGGGGGCAACCGAGATACGAGCAGTACTTC.

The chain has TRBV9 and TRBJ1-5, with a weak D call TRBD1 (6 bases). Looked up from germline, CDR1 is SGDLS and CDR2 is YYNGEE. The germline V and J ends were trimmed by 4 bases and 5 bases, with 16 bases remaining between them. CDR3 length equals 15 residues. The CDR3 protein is CASSSHGAGDQPQHF. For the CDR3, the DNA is TGTGCCAGCAGCTCCCACGGGGCAGGGGATCAGCCCCAGCATTTT.

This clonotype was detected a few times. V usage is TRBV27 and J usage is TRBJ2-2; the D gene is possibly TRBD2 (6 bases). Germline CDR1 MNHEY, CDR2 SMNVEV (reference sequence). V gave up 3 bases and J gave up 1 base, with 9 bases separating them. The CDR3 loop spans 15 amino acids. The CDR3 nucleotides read TGTGCCAGCAGTTTCACCGGGGGGAACACCGGGGAGCTGTTTTTT. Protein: CASSFTGGNTGELFF.

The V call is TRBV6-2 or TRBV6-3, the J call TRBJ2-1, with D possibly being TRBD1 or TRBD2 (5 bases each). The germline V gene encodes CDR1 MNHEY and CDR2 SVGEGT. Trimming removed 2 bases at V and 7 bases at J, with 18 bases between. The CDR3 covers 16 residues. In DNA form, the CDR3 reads TGTGCCAGCAGTTACCGTGAGGGGACGGCAGGGAATGAGCAGTTCTTC. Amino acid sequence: CASSYREGTAGNEQFF.

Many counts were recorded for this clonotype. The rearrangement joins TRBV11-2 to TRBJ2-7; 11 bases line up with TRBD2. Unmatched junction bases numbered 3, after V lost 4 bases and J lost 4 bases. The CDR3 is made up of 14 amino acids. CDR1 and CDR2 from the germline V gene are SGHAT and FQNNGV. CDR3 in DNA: TGTGCCAGCAGCTCCGGGACTAGCGGTTACGAGCAGTACTTC. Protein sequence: CASSSGTSGYEQYF.

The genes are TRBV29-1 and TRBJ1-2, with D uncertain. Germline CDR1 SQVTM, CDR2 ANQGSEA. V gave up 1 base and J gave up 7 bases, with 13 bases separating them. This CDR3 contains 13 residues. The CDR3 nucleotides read TGCAGCGTTGAAGGAAAGGGTTATCCTGGCTACACCTTC. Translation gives CSVEGKGYPGYTF.

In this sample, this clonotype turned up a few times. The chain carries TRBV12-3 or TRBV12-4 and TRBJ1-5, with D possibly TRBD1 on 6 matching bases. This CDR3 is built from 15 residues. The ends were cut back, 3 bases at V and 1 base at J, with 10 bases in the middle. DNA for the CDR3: TGTGCCAGCAGTTTCGGGGGGGCGAGCAATCAGCCCCAGCATTTT. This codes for CASSFGGASNQPQHF.

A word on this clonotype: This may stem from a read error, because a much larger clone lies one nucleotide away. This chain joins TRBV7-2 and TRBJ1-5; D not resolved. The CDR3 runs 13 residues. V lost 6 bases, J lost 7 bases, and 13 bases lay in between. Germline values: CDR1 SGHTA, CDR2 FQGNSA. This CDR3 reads CASRPNMGQPQHF. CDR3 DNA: TGTGCCAGCAGGCCGAACATGGGCCAGCCCCAGCATTTT.